This is a list of T cell receptor beta chains from one sample in a study of T cells in Graves' hyperthyroidism and ophthalmopathy. One entry per CDR3 protein results from TCRdb running MiXCR on the multiplex PCR reads. In the table there are about 600,000 distinct CDR3 sequences, about 14% of which are singletons. The sequencing input was blood. These receptors originate from a woman younger than 35 with Graves' ophthalmopathy. CDR3s include the opening cysteine and the closing phenylalanine or tryptophan. A D gene is named only where the DNA matches it firmly. Not all rows give a size; the values are once, few, many and, for expanded clones, a class.

d_call	v_call	j_call	clone_size	cdr3_nt	cdr3_aa
.	TRBV7-9	TRBJ2-2	few	TGTGCCAGCAGCCTACGGGACGGACGCACCGGGGAGCTGTTTTTT	CASSLRDGRTGELFF
.	TRBV4-1	TRBJ1-2	.	TGCGCCAGCAGCCCTCTCGAGGGGCATATCTACACCTTC	CASSPLEGHIYTF
.	TRBV6-1	TRBJ1-1	.	TGTGCCAGCAGTACGACATCCCTCGGAACTGAAGCTTTCTTT	CASSTTSLGTEAFF
TRBD1	TRBV24-1	TRBJ2-3	many	TGTGCCACCAGACAGGGGGCGGAAGATACGCAGTATTTT	CATRQGAEDTQYF
TRBD2	TRBV11-3	TRBJ2-2	few	TGTGCCAGCAGCTCCGAAGGGAGCGGGAGGGACACCGGGGAGCTGTTTTTT	CASSSEGSGRDTGELFF
.	TRBV30	TRBJ1-4	many	TGTGCCTGGAGGAACCTTCCCGGTGAAAAACTGTTTTTT	CAWRNLPGEKLFF
TRBD2	TRBV20-1	TRBJ2-1	many	TGCAGTGCTAGAGGGAACACCGGGACTAGGGTTCTCGGAGAGCAGTTCTTC	CSARGNTGTRVLGEQFF
TRBD1	TRBV14	TRBJ2-7	many	TGTGCCAGCAGCCACGCCGGGACAGGGGGTGGGAAGCAGTACTTC	CASSHAGTGGGKQYF
.	TRBV12-3/TRBV12-4	TRBJ1-2	many	TGTGCCAGCAGTTCTAACAGCTATGGCTACACCTTC	CASSSNSYGYTF
TRBD1	TRBV5-1	TRBJ1-1	few	TGCGCCAGCAGCCTAGGGACAGGGGGTCCCCACACTGAAGCTTTCTTT	CASSLGTGGPHTEAFF
.	TRBV19	TRBJ1-5	few	TGTGCCAGCACCCACAACAGGGGCAATCAGCCCCAGCATTTT	CASTHNRGNQPQHF
.	TRBV4-3	TRBJ2-1	many	TGCGCCAGCAGCCAAGGCCCGGGACGAGGGAACGAGCAGTTCTTC	CASSQGPGRGNEQFF
TRBD1	TRBV4-3	TRBJ2-1	.	TGCGCCAGCAGCCAACTACACAGGGGCAGGGGCTCCTACAATGAGCAGTTCTTC	CASSQLHRGRGSYNEQFF
.	TRBV12-3/TRBV12-4	TRBJ2-1	many	TGTGCCAGCAGTCACCCAGTCGGAGGGCGGTACAATGAGCAGTTCTTC	CASSHPVGGRYNEQFF
TRBD1	TRBV5-4	TRBJ1-3	few	TGTGCCGTATCGGACAGGGGTATTTTTGGAAACACCATATATTTT	CAVSDRGIFGNTIYF
.	TRBV27	TRBJ1-1	many	TGTGCCAGCTGCCGGGGGGCCGCCGGACCAGCTTTCTTT	CASCRGAAGPAFF
.	TRBV24-1	TRBJ1-2	few	TGTGCCACCAGTGACCCCGGGACGAACGGCTACACCTTC	CATSDPGTNGYTF
.	TRBV18	TRBJ2-5	many	TGTGCCAGCTCACCAATGAATCAAGAGACCCAGTACTTC	CASSPMNQETQYF
TRBD2	TRBV24-1	TRBJ2-3	many	TGTGCCACCAGTGGAGAAGGGACTAGCGGGAGTGGTGGCACAGATACGCAGTATTTT	CATSGEGTSGSGGTDTQYF
TRBD1	TRBV9	TRBJ2-7	.	TGTGCCAGCAGCGTAGACAGGGGCGAGCAGTACTTC	CASSVDRGEQYF
.	TRBV2	TRBJ2-5	few	TGTGCCAGCAGTGAAAAGGGATGGCAGACCCAGTACTTC	CASSEKGWQTQYF
.	TRBV24-1	TRBJ2-3	many	TGTGCCACCAGTGACCTACAGGGTAGGCACACAGATACGCAGTATTTT	CATSDLQGRHTDTQYF
.	TRBV28	TRBJ2-4	many	TGTGCCAGCAGTTTGAAGGGGCCTATAATAATAGCCAAAAACATTCAGTACTTC	CASSLKGPIIIAKNIQYF